The 30 T cell receptor beta chains given below trace back to one sample, sequenced in a study of stem cell transplantation in POMP-related autoinflammatory disease. The protocol was immunoSEQ multiplex PCR, while the TCRdb copy is restricted to in-frame clones and leaves out a portion. The sample consists of about 32,000 clones, 88% of them appearing once. This specimen was CD4+ T cells from PBMCs, taken before stem cell transplantation. The source is a human donor with POMP-related autoinflammation and immune dysregulation (PRAID).

The count of this clone is one. The chain is built from TRBV7-7 and TRBJ2-5; D possibly corresponds to TRBD2 (7 bases). Deletions cut 3 bases from V and 6 bases from J, with 8 bases between. The CDR3 sequence is 12 residues long. Germline CDR1 is SSHAT and CDR2 is FNYEAQ (reference sequence). In DNA form, the CDR3 reads TGTGCCAGCAGCTTCGGGGGGCAGACCCAGTACTTC. This gives the protein CASSFGGQTQYF.

This chain links TRBV7-2 with TRBJ2-1, with 7 positions matching TRBD1. The CDR3 extends over 15 amino acids. V trimming: 3 bases; J trimming: 5 bases; junction bases outside the gene matches: 7. Germline assignment: CDR1 SGHTA and CDR2 FQGNSA. CDR3 amino acids: CASSFAGTVDNEQFF. The CDR3, as DNA: TGTGCCAGCAGCTTCGCCGGGACAGTAGACAATGAGCAGTTCTTC.

The chain is built from TRBV4-1 and TRBJ2-1, with 14 bases aligning to TRBD2. The CDR3 runs 20 residues. The ends lost 7 bases at V and 7 bases at J; junction bases unmatched: 21. Germline lookup yields CDR1 MGHRA and CDR2 YSYEKL. CDR3 sequence: CASNPFWGLAGELGGNEQFF. The CDR3 nucleotides read TGCGCCAGCAATCCTTTCTGGGGACTAGCGGGAGAGTTGGGGGGGAATGAGCAGTTCTTC.

The chain recombines TRBV2 with TRBJ2-7; 13 positions agree with TRBD2. With 0 bases clipped from V and 11 bases from J, the junction kept 4 bases outside the gene matches. Germline assignment: CDR1 SNHLY and CDR2 FYNNEI. The CDR3 runs to 14 residues. The CDR3 spells CASSEALGTSGEYF. The CDR3 nucleotides are TGTGCCAGCAGTGAAGCTTTAGGGACTAGCGGGGAGTACTTC.

V and J are TRBV6-1 and TRBJ2-7; no clear D gene. In germline, CDR1 is MNHNS, CDR2 SASEGT. The CDR3 contains 14 residues. The V end lost 2 bases, the J end lost 1 base, and 9 bases lay between the germline ends. CDR3 bases: TGTGCCAGCAGTGAATTGTACACTTCCTACGAGCAGTACTTC. Its protein product is CASSELYTSYEQYF.

This chain connects TRBV6-5 to TRBJ2-7; maybe TRBD2 (7 bases). Trimming removed 7 bases at V and 2 bases at J, with 15 bases between. Germline CDR1 and CDR2: MNHEY and SVGAGI. The CDR3 is 14 residues long. The CDR3 spells CASNSDGGPYEQYF. In nucleotides, the CDR3 is TGTGCCAGCAATTCGGACGGGGGGCCCTACGAGCAGTACTTC.

The chain couples TRBV21-1 to TRBJ2-7; the D call TRBD1 from the table was never checked on the DNA. TRBV21-1 is tagged as a pseudogene. The CDR3 sequence is 17 residues long. This CDR3 reads CASSKGRGRGLSYEQYF. The CDR3 DNA reads TGTGCCAGCAGCAAAGGTAGAGGCAGGGGTCTTTCCTACGAGCAGTACTTC.

CDR3 residues: CASSAGLSSYEQYF. DNA for the CDR3: TGTGCCAGCAGTGCAGGACTAAGCTCCTACGAGCAGTACTTC. The chain recombines TRBV6-1 with TRBJ2-7; the D gene is possibly TRBD2 (6 bases). The V gene's germline CDR1 is MNHNS and CDR2 SASEGT. The CDR3 has 14 amino acids. Trimming stripped 4 bases from V and 0 bases from J, with 10 bases between.

The chain joins TRBV5-6 to TRBJ2-5, with D unresolved. The CDR3 totals 12 residues. Germline V gene data show CDR1 as SGHDT and CDR2 as YYEEEE. Between the trimmed V and J ends, which lost 1 base and 9 bases, there was a span of 10 bases. The CDR3 is CASSLIPGAQYF. The CDR3 coding sequence is TGTGCCAGCAGCTTGATCCCCGGAGCCCAGTACTTC.

The chain links TRBV6-5 to TRBJ2-6; possibly TRBD1 for D (6 bases). V shed 4 bases and J shed 4 bases, with 14 bases lying between them. CDR1 and CDR2 from the germline V gene are MNHEY and SVGAGI. This CDR3 spans 16 amino acids. The CDR3 here is CASSLLTGRGANVLTF. For the CDR3, the DNA is TGTGCCAGCAGTTTACTTACAGGGCGCGGGGCCAACGTCCTGACTTTC.

This clone is a singleton in its sample. The chain is built from TRBV19 and TRBJ1-5; 8 nucleotides agree with TRBD1. Germline CDR1 LNHDA, CDR2 SQIVND (reference sequence). V lost 3 bases to trimming and J lost 6 bases; unmatched junction nucleotides: 4. The CDR3 runs 14 residues. CDR3 coding DNA: TGTGCCAGTAGTATCACAGGGGGAGGTCAGCCCCAGCATTTT. It encodes CASSITGGGQPQHF. Full variable domain (remainder filled in from reference TRBV19 and TRBJ1-5): DGGITQSPKYLFRKEGQNVTLSCEQNLNHDAMYWYRQDPGQGLRLIYYSQIVNDFQKGDIAEGYSVSREKKESFPLTVTSAQKNPTAFYLCASSITGGGQPQHFGDGTRLSIL.

This sequence joins TRBV25-1 and TRBJ1-3, with D tentatively TRBD1 (6 bases). With 3 bases removed from V and 0 bases from J, the gap between germline ends came to 12 bases. Per the germline V gene, CDR1 is MGHDK and CDR2 is SYGVNS. This CDR3 is built from 16 residues. The CDR3 nucleotides are TGTGCCAGCAGTGATGCCACAGGGACCTCTGGAAACACCATATATTTT. This sequence encodes CASSDATGTSGNTIYF.

The chain uses TRBV19 and TRBJ1-2; maybe TRBD1 (6 bases). Trimming left V 7 bases short and J 5 bases short, with 14 bases between. The CDR3 runs to 13 residues. Germline lookup yields CDR1 LNHDA and CDR2 SQIVND (reference sequence). The CDR3 is CASNQGLGYGYTF. As DNA, the CDR3 is TGTGCCAGTAATCAGGGGTTGGGATATGGCTACACCTTC. Variable domain in full (rest from reference TRBV19 and TRBJ1-2): DGGITQSPKYLFRKEGQNVTLSCEQNLNHDAMYWYRQDPGQGLRLIYYSQIVNDFQKGDIAEGYSVSREKKESFPLTVTSAQKNPTAFYLCASNQGLGYGYTFGSGTRLTVV.

A few counts support this clone. The V call is TRBV2, the J call TRBJ1-2, with D hard to call. CDR1 is SNHLY and CDR2 is FYNNEI in the germline V gene. This CDR3 has 14 amino acids. V was clipped by 5 bases and J by 3 bases, with 13 bases between them. As DNA, the CDR3 is TGTGCCAGCAGTCCGGACGGACTTGACTATGGCTACACCTTC. The encoded protein is CASSPDGLDYGYTF.

The rearrangement joins TRBV28 to TRBJ2-5; no clear D gene. Germline V CDR1 and CDR2: MDHEN, SYDVKM. The V and J ends lost 7 bases and 4 bases respectively, with 13 bases between them. This CDR3 is built from 13 residues. The CDR3 is CASTPRPSETQYF. In DNA, the CDR3 is TGTGCCAGCACCCCGCGGCCCTCAGAGACCCAGTACTTC.

In DNA form, the CDR3 reads TGTGCCAGCAGTTACATGAGGACTCCCGATGAGCAGTTCTTC. Its protein product is CASSYMRTPDEQFF. The chain links TRBV6-6 to TRBJ2-1; D might be TRBD2 (5 bases). Germline V gene sequence: CDR1 MNHNY, CDR2 SVGAGI (reference sequence). V was shortened by 2 bases and J by 8 bases, with 13 bases between the two germline ends. The CDR3 totals 14 residues.

V gene TRBV5-1 combines with J gene TRBJ2-7; D not certain. Germline V CDR1 and CDR2: SGHRS, YFSETQ. The germline V and J ends were trimmed by 0 bases and 2 bases, with 12 bases remaining between them. The CDR3 runs 15 residues. CDR3 nucleotide sequence: TGCGCCAGCAGCTTGGGAGGAACCGTACCCTACGAGCAGTACTTC. Translating it yields CASSLGGTVPYEQYF.

The rearrangement uses TRBV7-2 and TRBJ2-1; TRBD2 matches 10 bases. The V and J ends lost 5 bases and 4 bases, in that order; junction bases with no gene match: 8. Germline V lookup: CDR1 SGHTA, CDR2 FQGNSA. The CDR3 is 16 residues long. Written as DNA, the CDR3 is TGTGCCAGCAGCATATCTAGCGGGGGAACTTACAATGAGCAGTTCTTC. This encodes CASSISSGGTYNEQFF.

The rearrangement joins TRBV6-1 to TRBJ1-2; the D is unclear. Germline V gene sequence: CDR1 MNHNS, CDR2 SASEGT. The CDR3 sequence is 13 residues long. V was pared by 5 bases and J by 4 bases, with 11 bases between. This CDR3 is CASSPRGRYGYTF. The CDR3 bases are TGTGCCAGCAGTCCTCGGGGTCGCTATGGCTACACCTTC.

The J gene is TRBJ1-3, the V gene TRBV9; tentative D call: TRBD1 (5 bases). Germline V gives CDR1 SGDLS, CDR2 YYNGEE. Trimming shortened V by 0 bases and J by 4 bases, and 11 bases separated the two germline ends. The CDR3 spans 15 residues. In nucleotides, the CDR3 is TGTGCCAGCAGCGTAGGCTCCCAGGGAGGAAACACCATATATTTT. Translating it yields CASSVGSQGGNTIYF.

This chain links TRBV9 with TRBJ1-3; possibly TRBD1 for D (6 bases). The CDR3 is 14 amino acids. V lost 4 bases and J lost 8, with 16 bases in between. CDR1 SGDLS and CDR2 YYNGEE come from the germline V gene. Here the CDR3 reads CASSSTDRIDTIYF. CDR3 in DNA: TGTGCCAGCAGCTCGACCGACAGGATAGACACCATATATTTT. The whole variable domain, filled in from reference TRBV9 and TRBJ1-3, reads DSGVTQTPKHLITATGQRVTLRCSPRSGDLSVYWYQQSLDQGLQFLIQYYNGEERAKGNILERFSAQQFPDLHSELNLSSLELGDSALYFCASSSTDRIDTIYFGEGSWLTVV.

This clone came up once. V usage is TRBV19 and J usage is TRBJ1-3; D not resolved. V was shortened by 7 bases and J by 0 bases, with 13 bases between the two germline ends. The germline V gene encodes CDR1 LNHDA and CDR2 SQIVND (reference sequence). The CDR3 consists of 15 residues. The CDR3, as DNA: TGTGCCAGTAACAAGGGTGATCTCTCTGGAAACACCATATATTTT. Amino acids: CASNKGDLSGNTIYF.

The rearrangement uses TRBV18 and TRBJ1-2; 10 bases map to TRBD1. CDR1 and CDR2 (germline): KGHSH, LQKENI. There are 16 residues in the CDR3. Germline trimming cut 2 bases from V and 5 bases from J; bases unmatched to any gene: 8. The CDR3 spells CASSPNRQGAPYGYTF. As DNA, the CDR3 is TGTGCCAGCTCACCAAACCGACAGGGGGCGCCGTATGGCTACACCTTC. Looking up the rest from reference TRBV18 and TRBJ1-2 gives the full variable domain: NAGVMQNPRHLVRRRGQEARLRCSPMKGHSHVYWYRQLPEEGLKFMVYLQKENIIDESGMPKERFSAEFPKEGPSILRIQQVVRGDSAAYFCASSPNRQGAPYGYTFGSGTRLTVV.

The J gene is TRBJ2-7, the V gene TRBV6-1; TRBD2 matches 13 bases. This CDR3 comprises 15 residues. J lost 5 bases, V lost 7 bases, and 8 bases had no gene match. The germline V gene has CDR1 MNHNS and CDR2 SASEGT. The CDR3 DNA sequence: TGTGCCAGCATCCGGACTAGCGGGAGACTCGACGAGCAGTACTTC. Translation: CASIRTSGRLDEQYF.

This clone was seen only a few times. V usage is TRBV30 and J usage is TRBJ1-1; D is ambiguous. The CDR3 extends over 14 amino acids. Trimming took off 2 bases at V and 1 base at J, with 11 bases between the two ends. Germline V CDR1 and CDR2: GTSNPN, SVGIG (reference sequence). The CDR3 spells CAWSRLLGNTEAFF. CDR3 in DNA: TGTGCCTGGAGTCGTCTCCTGGGGAACACTGAAGCTTTCTTT.

The chain uses TRBV7-9 and TRBJ2-1, with a weak D call TRBD1 (6 bases). The CDR3 loop spans 14 amino acids. The germline V and J ends were trimmed by 1 base and 8 bases, with 12 bases remaining between them. Germline-derived CDR1 and CDR2 are SEHNR and FQNEAQ (reference sequence). The CDR3 DNA follows: TGTGCCAGCAGCTTAGACAGGGTCCGGGATGAGCAGTTCTTC. The encoded protein is CASSLDRVRDEQFF. The variable domain in full, with the rest retrieved from reference TRBV7-9 and TRBJ2-1, is DTGVSQNPRHKITKRGQNVTFRCDPISEHNRLYWYRQTLGQGPEFLTYFQNEAQLEKSRLLSDRFSAERPKGSFSTLEIQRTEQGDSAMYLCASSLDRVRDEQFFGPGTRLTVL.

The chain joins TRBV10-3 to TRBJ1-3; D gene unclear. Trimming took 3 bases from V and 0 from J, leaving 9 bases between them. The CDR3 is 15 amino acids. Germline V CDR1 and CDR2: ENHRY, SYGVKD. CDR3 loop: CAISDGRDSGNTIYF. In DNA, the CDR3 is TGTGCCATCAGTGACGGTAGGGACTCTGGAAACACCATATATTTT.

This chain uses TRBV29-1 with TRBJ1-1; D possibly corresponds to TRBD1 (5 bases). From germline, CDR1 is SQVTM and CDR2 ANQGSEA. The CDR3 contains 15 residues. Trimming took off 3 bases at V and 8 bases at J, with 22 bases between the two ends. This CDR3 reads CSVDGGVWGNPEAFF. The CDR3 DNA sequence: TGCAGCGTTGACGGGGGGGTATGGGGAAACCCCGAAGCTTTCTTT.

The genes are TRBV20-1 and TRBJ1-1, with unresolved D. Germline V gives CDR1 DFQATT, CDR2 SNEGSKA (reference sequence). CDR3 length equals 10 residues. With 0 bases removed from V and 8 bases from J, the gap between germline ends came to 4 bases. CDR3 protein: CSARDREAFF. DNA for the CDR3: TGCAGTGCTAGAGACAGGGAAGCTTTCTTT.

This chain joins TRBV14 and TRBJ1-2, with TRBD1 as a possible D gene (5 bases). There are 16 residues in the CDR3. Deletions cut 6 bases from V and 4 bases from J, with 21 bases between. Germline V lookup: CDR1 SGHDN, CDR2 FVKESK. In DNA, the CDR3 is TGTGCCAGCAGTCGAAGGCCTGTTGACAGAATCTATGGCTACACCTTC. This codes for CASSRRPVDRIYGYTF.